The source of this T cell receptor beta chain is a study of tumor-infiltrating lymphocytes in primary liver carcinoma. Study-wide context: Patients underwent surgical resection for primary liver carcinoma. Tumors were staged T1-T3 N0M0 and measured about 4.2 to 10 cm across. Sequenced samples came back with roughly 3.5 to 7.13 million productive TCRbeta reads, and the counts looked alike across tissue types.

The study extracted blood RNA from unsorted whole blood and also extracted germline DNA. Surgery was preceded by the collection of about 3.6 milliliters of peripheral blood. V gave up 6 bases and J gave up 2 bases; unmatched junction bases: 5. CDR1 MNHNS and CDR2 SASEGT come from the germline V gene. CDR3 length: 16 amino acids. Starting material of approximately 500 ng total RNA yielded TCR beta cDNA via a constant-region primer. Library construction for TCR beta comprised three nested multiplex PCR rounds performed with slightly modified ARM-PCR. In the first two PCR rounds, TRBV1-TRBV30 forward primers were paired with a C-beta reverse primer, and each round lasted nine to ten cycles. One entry per CDR3 protein, called by TCRdb with MiXCR from the multiplex PCR reads. The sample yields around 330,000 distinct CDR3 sequences, 50% to 75% seen once.

This chain connects TRBV6-1 to TRBJ2-6; TRBD1 matches at 9 bases. This sequence originates from a woman under 40 with primary liver carcinoma and hepatitis B virus infection. Sample: peripheral blood. CDR3 sequence (DNA): TGTGCCAGCAGGAAGGACAGGGGAACTGGGGCCAACGTCCTGACTTTC. Its protein product is CASRKDRGTGANVLTF.